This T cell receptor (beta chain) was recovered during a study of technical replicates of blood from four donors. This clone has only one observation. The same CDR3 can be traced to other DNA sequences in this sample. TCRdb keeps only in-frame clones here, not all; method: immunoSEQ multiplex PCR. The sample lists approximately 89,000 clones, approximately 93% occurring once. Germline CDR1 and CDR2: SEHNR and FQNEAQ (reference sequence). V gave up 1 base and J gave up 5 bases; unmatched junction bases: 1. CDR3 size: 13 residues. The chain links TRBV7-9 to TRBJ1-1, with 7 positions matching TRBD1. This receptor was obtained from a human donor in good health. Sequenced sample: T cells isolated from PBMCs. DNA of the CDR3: TGTGCCAGCAGCTTAGACAGGGGTACTGAAGCTTTCTTT. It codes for CASSLDRGTEAFF.